This is a list of T cell receptor beta chains from one sample in a study of spatial heterogeneity in lung cancer. TCRdb processed the 5' RACE reads anew with MiXCR; each CDR3 protein has one entry. The table includes about 12,000 distinct CDR3 sequences, roughly 5.2% detected once. The starting material was lung tumor tissue, obtained at surgery. These receptors were collected from a male donor with early-stage non-small cell lung cancer. The conserved cysteine and the conserved F or W are not part of the CDR3 here. Each record gives: V gene, clone size, J gene, CDR3 protein. Clone sizes are shown as once, few or many counts, or a class when the clone is expanded.

v_gene: TRBV2; abundance: many; j_gene: TRBJ1-1; CDR3aa: ASSEAGFYAEAF
v_gene: TRBV7-2; abundance: many; j_gene: TRBJ2-1; CDR3aa: ASSPRWTSNEQF
v_gene: TRBV28; abundance: medium-sized; j_gene: TRBJ2-1; CDR3aa: ASSLWPGMNNEQF
v_gene: TRBV12-3/TRBV12-4; abundance: many; j_gene: TRBJ1-6; CDR3aa: ASTGTQNSPLH
v_gene: TRBV14; abundance: many; j_gene: TRBJ2-1; CDR3aa: ASSWGPGEQF
v_gene: TRBV3-1; abundance: many; j_gene: TRBJ2-1; CDR3aa: ASSQDRGAYNEQF
v_gene: TRBV7-9; abundance: many; j_gene: TRBJ2-1; CDR3aa: ASSSLAGGPRSYNEQF
v_gene: TRBV7-9; abundance: many; j_gene: TRBJ2-3; CDR3aa: ASSLGGQYTDTQY
v_gene: TRBV20-1; abundance: many; j_gene: TRBJ1-1; CDR3aa: SARRLVPEAF
v_gene: TRBV7-2; abundance: many; j_gene: TRBJ2-7; CDR3aa: ASSLAGREYEQY
v_gene: TRBV29-1; abundance: many; j_gene: TRBJ1-4; CDR3aa: SVLPLTTNEKLF
v_gene: TRBV28; abundance: once; j_gene: TRBJ1-3; CDR3aa: ASSLRPSSYGNTIY
v_gene: TRBV4-3; abundance: few; j_gene: TRBJ2-2; CDR3aa: ASSARLAGRVGELF
v_gene: TRBV27; abundance: many; j_gene: TRBJ1-2; CDR3aa: ASSLGYRGGGYT
v_gene: TRBV7-7; abundance: many; j_gene: TRBJ1-2; CDR3aa: ASSPSTGGYT
v_gene: TRBV9; abundance: many; j_gene: TRBJ2-4; CDR3aa: ASSVGLERSNIQY